This T cell receptor beta chain was sequenced in a study of technical replicates of blood from a handful of donors. Sequencing was performed with immunoSEQ multiplex PCR; in TCRdb, only in-frame clones are kept and a portion is missing. The data hold around 81,000 clones, with approximately 95% observed a single time. This receptor was identified in a human donor in good health. The material sequenced was T cells isolated from PBMCs.

The CDR3 DNA reads TGTGCCAGCAGCCAAAGAGCGGGAGGTTCCCGCGAGCAGTACTTC. Translation: CASSQRAGGSREQYF. V usage is TRBV7-2 and J usage is TRBJ2-7; 9 positions match TRBD2. CDR3 length: 15 amino acids. Germline V lookup: CDR1 SGHTA, CDR2 FQGNSA. Losses at the gene ends were 5 bases for V and 6 bases for J; bases not matched to a gene: 11.